The next 19 T cell receptor beta chains were all read from a single sample in a study of blood T cell repertoires in COVID-19. The table came from immunoSEQ multiplex PCR; TCRdb's copy has only in-frame clones and leaves some out. The sample contains 120,000 or so clones, roughly 80% of which appear only once. The specimen sequenced was peripheral blood. The receptors were sampled from a man in his 60s with acute or convalescent COVID-19.

The rearrangement joins TRBV11-3 to TRBJ1-2, with TRBD1 matching 8 bases. The germline CDR1 and CDR2 sequences are SGHNT and YENEEA. The CDR3 runs 14 residues. Trimming at V came to 3 bases and at J to 3 bases, leaving 3 bases not matched to a gene. CDR3 region: CASSFDRGDYGYTF. As DNA, the CDR3 is TGTGCCAGCAGCTTCGACAGGGGAGACTATGGCTACACCTTC.

The chain recombines TRBV15 with TRBJ2-7; tentatively, D is TRBD1 (5 bases). Trimming stripped 3 bases from V and 1 base from J, with 10 bases between. CDR3 length: 14 residues. The V gene's germline CDR1 is LNHNV and CDR2 YYDKDF (reference sequence). The CDR3 bases are TGTGCCACCAGCAGTGAAGGGGCTTCCTACGAGCAGTACTTC. It codes for CATSSEGASYEQYF.

Here the CDR3 reads CASSPPLGAGGQETQYF. In DNA, the CDR3 is TGTGCCAGCAGCCCTCCCTTAGGGGCGGGAGGACAAGAGACCCAGTACTTC. The chain uses TRBV11-2 and TRBJ2-5; 8 bases map to TRBD2. CDR1 is SGHAT, CDR2 FQNNGV, per germline. The V gene end was trimmed by 5 bases and the J gene end by 2 bases; junction bases not matched to a gene: 13. This CDR3 region has 17 residues.

This clone has at least ten counts. The rearrangement joins TRBV7-8 to TRBJ2-2; a weak D match, TRBD2 (6 bases). Between the trimmed V and J ends, which lost 3 bases and 6 bases, there was a span of 8 bases. Germline V lookup: CDR1 SGHVS, CDR2 FQNEAQ. There are 13 residues in the CDR3. The CDR3 spells CASSFRESGELFF. In DNA form, the CDR3 reads TGTGCCAGCAGCTTTCGGGAGTCCGGGGAGCTGTTTTTT. The variable domain in full, with the rest retrieved from reference TRBV7-8 and TRBJ2-2, is GAGVSQSPRYKVAKRGQDVALRCDPISGHVSLFWYQQALGQGPEFLTYFQNEAQLDKSGLPSDRFFAERPEGSVSTLKIQRTQQEDSAVYLCASSFRESGELFFGEGSRLTVL.

This clone was observed a single time. This chain joins TRBV30 and TRBJ2-7; possibly TRBD1 for D (5 bases). Germline CDR1 is GTSNPN and CDR2 is SVGIG (reference sequence). There are 14 residues in the CDR3. Deletions cut 1 base from V and 4 bases from J, with 14 bases between. The CDR3 sequence is CAWSDGASGYEQYF. As DNA, the CDR3 is TGTGCCTGGAGTGATGGGGCGAGTGGGTACGAGCAGTACTTC.

The chain joins TRBV7-2 to TRBJ2-5, with D perhaps matching TRBD2 (6 bases). CDR1 and CDR2 from the germline V gene are SGHTA and FQGNSA. Between the trimmed V and J ends, which lost 5 bases and 5 bases, there was a span of 18 bases. The CDR3 length is 15 residues. Here the CDR3 DNA reads TGTGCCAGCAGCCCCCGGACCCGGAGGGGTGAGACCCAGTACTTC. It translates to CASSPRTRRGETQYF. The complete variable domain, with remaining parts taken from reference TRBV7-2 and TRBJ2-5, reads GAGVSQSPSNKVTEKGKDVELRCDPISGHTALYWYRQSLGQGLEFLIYFQGNSAPDKSGLPSDRFSAERTGGSVSTLTIQRTQQEDSAVYLCASSPRTRRGETQYFGPGTRLLVL.

V is TRBV7-9 and J is TRBJ1-3; 8 bases are a match to TRBD1. Germline values: CDR1 SEHNR, CDR2 FQNEAQ (reference sequence). This CDR3 spans 15 amino acids. The V gene end was trimmed by 5 bases and the J gene end by 4 bases; junction bases not matched to a gene: 7. The CDR3 bases are TGTGCCAGCAGCGCAGGGGGCTTGTACGGAAACACCATATATTTT. Its protein is CASSAGGLYGNTIYF.

The chain carries TRBV25-1 and TRBJ1-2; 8 bases are a match to TRBD1. CDR3 size: 14 residues. The trim removed 6 bases at V and 4 bases at J, leaving 7 bases unmatched. The germline CDR1 and CDR2 sequences are MGHDK and SYGVNS. The CDR3 loop reads CASREGQGLYGYTF. CDR3 in DNA: TGTGCCAGCAGGGAAGGACAGGGCCTCTATGGCTACACCTTC.

CDR3 in DNA: TGCGCCAGCACCCTGGGTGGCAGGGGCTCTCGGGAGCAGTACTTC. Translating gives CASTLGGRGSREQYF. The genes are TRBV10-1 and TRBJ2-7, with D possibly matching TRBD1 (6 bases). The CDR3 totals 15 residues. From germline, CDR1 is WNHNN and CDR2 SYGVQD (reference sequence). V gave up 7 bases and J gave up 7 bases, with 23 bases separating them.

The CDR3 reads CASSGEYNEQFF. The CDR3 nucleotides are TGTGCCAGTAGCGGGGAGTACAATGAGCAGTTCTTC. The chain uses TRBV12-3 or TRBV12-4 and TRBJ2-1; 8 bases agree with TRBD2. This CDR3 comprises 12 residues. The trim removed 9 bases at V and 4 bases at J, leaving 2 bases unmatched.

With regard to this clone: The sample contains more than one DNA sequence encoding this CDR3. This chain's CDR3 is CASSTKTGPYGYTF. The DNA for the CDR3 is TGTGCCAGCAGCACTAAGACAGGTCCCTATGGCTACACCTTC. This chain joins TRBV5-4 and TRBJ1-2, with D possibly matching TRBD1 (6 bases). The CDR3 length is 14 residues. Per the germline V gene, CDR1 is SGHNT and CDR2 is YYREEE (reference sequence). Between the trimmed V and J ends, which lost 4 bases and 4 bases, there was a span of 14 bases.

This chain uses TRBV25-1 with TRBJ2-7; 7 bases align to TRBD1. The CDR3 totals 15 residues. V trimming: 2 bases; J trimming: 3 bases; junction bases outside the gene matches: 7. Per germline, CDR1 MGHDK and CDR2 SYGVNS. CDR3 in DNA: TGTGCCAGCAGTGAACAGACAGGGAATATCTACGAGCAGTACTTC. Protein sequence: CASSEQTGNIYEQYF.

DNA for the CDR3: TGTGCCAGCAGTGCATCACCCTGGACAGTTGCGCCGAACACTGAAGCTTTCTTT. It encodes CASSASPWTVAPNTEAFF. The chain employs TRBV6-1 and TRBJ1-1; perhaps TRBD1 as D (6 bases). The CDR3 is 18 residues long. CDR1 is MNHNS, CDR2 SASEGT, per germline. The V and J ends lost 4 bases and 1 base respectively, with 22 bases between them.

This chain links TRBV11-3 with TRBJ2-7, with D unresolved. The CDR3 has 13 residues. The V gene lost 1 base and the J gene lost 3 bases, with 7 bases spanning the gap. Looked up from germline, CDR1 is SGHNT and CDR2 is YENEEA. The CDR3 bases are TGTGCCAGCAGCTTAGCCCAATTCTACGAGCAGTACTTC. Encoded protein: CASSLAQFYEQYF.

The chain recombines TRBV5-1 with TRBJ2-1; D is uncertain. The CDR3 sequence is 15 residues long. The V gene's germline CDR1 is SGHRS and CDR2 YFSETQ. V lost 2 bases and J 9 bases, leaving 18 bases between the germline ends. The CDR3 loop reads CASSFRPEAYGEQFF. CDR3 coding DNA: TGCGCCAGCAGCTTTCGACCCGAGGCTTACGGTGAGCAGTTCTTC.

The rearrangement joins TRBV6-6 to TRBJ2-3; 10 bases are shared with TRBD1. Trimming took 4 bases from V and 5 from J; bases not matched to a gene: 9. The CDR3 covers 16 residues. Germline CDR1 is MNHNY and CDR2 is SVGAGI (reference sequence). The CDR3 sequence: CASSSPGTGEGDTQYF. CDR3 DNA: TGTGCCAGCAGTTCTCCCGGGACAGGGGAGGGAGATACGCAGTATTTT.

V usage is TRBV27 and J usage is TRBJ1-5, with no clear D. Germline CDR1 reads MNHEY; CDR2 reads SMNVEV (reference sequence). V was pared by 0 bases and J by 1 base, with 10 bases between. The CDR3 has 16 residues. The CDR3 nucleotides read TGTGCCAGCAGTTTATCCCCGGGTGGAAGCAATCAGCCCCAGCATTTT. Protein product: CASSLSPGGSNQPQHF.

CDR3 region: CASSLTSGGYNEQFF. The CDR3, as DNA: TGTGCCAGCAGCTTGACTAGCGGGGGGTACAATGAGCAGTTCTTC. The V gene is TRBV7-6, the J gene TRBJ2-1; 13 nucleotides align to TRBD2. The CDR3 is made up of 15 amino acids. V trimming: 3 bases; J trimming: 4 bases; junction bases outside the gene matches: 0. The germline CDR1 and CDR2 sequences are SGHVS and FNYEAQ.

The chain recombines TRBV14 with TRBJ1-1, with D unclear. V gave up 3 bases and J gave up 10 bases, with 18 bases separating them. Germline assignment: CDR1 SGHDN and CDR2 FVKESK. The CDR3 is made up of 14 amino acids. CDR3 protein: CASSHIRVPGGAFF. The CDR3 region has the DNA TGTGCCAGCAGCCATATACGGGTCCCCGGCGGAGCTTTCTTT. Complete variable domain (other parts from reference TRBV14 and TRBJ1-1): EAGVTQFPSHSVIEKGQTVTLRCDPISGHDNLYWYRRVMGKEIKFLLHFVKESKQDESGMPNNRFLAERTGGTYSTLKVQPAELEDSGVYFCASSHIRVPGGAFFGQGTRLTVV.